A single sample is the source of the 6 T cell receptor beta chains below, sequenced in a study of shared clonotypes between healthy human individuals. The data were produced by immunoSEQ multiplex PCR, yet TCRdb's version contains in-frame clones alone and is incomplete. Of about 1 million clones listed, about 74% are singletons. Sample: memory CD4+ T cells sorted from blood. Subset denoted: CD45RA-negative fraction. All receptors derive from a man in his late teens or twenties in good health.

The V gene is TRBV29-1, the J gene TRBJ2-1; TRBD2 matches at 7 bases. V trimming: 7 bases; J trimming: 6 bases; junction bases outside the gene matches: 9. The length of the CDR3 is 13 residues. Germline-derived CDR1 and CDR2 are SQVTM and ANQGSEA. The CDR3 reads CSAPSAGVNEQFF. CDR3 nucleotide sequence: TGCAGCGCCCCCAGCGCGGGAGTCAATGAGCAGTTCTTC.

This clone occurred a few times. V and J are TRBV14 and TRBJ2-7, with 10 bases fitting TRBD1. V dropped 4 bases and J dropped 3; count of bases not matched to a gene: 6. The CDR3 totals 15 residues. In germline, CDR1 is SGHDN, CDR2 FVKESK. The CDR3 loop reads CASSPTGQGIYEQYF. The CDR3 DNA is TGTGCCAGCAGCCCCACGGGACAGGGGATCTACGAGCAGTACTTC.

About this clone: The identical CDR3 is also encoded by other nucleotide sequences in the sample. The chain recombines TRBV13 with TRBJ1-1; TRBD1 aligns across 7 bases. The CDR3 has 14 residues. Germline CDR1 PRHDT, CDR2 FYEKMQ (reference sequence). V lost 2 bases to trimming and J lost 2 bases; unmatched junction nucleotides: 2. The CDR3 bases are TGTGCCAGCAGCTTAAGGGGGCATAACACTGAAGCTTTCTTT. This codes for CASSLRGHNTEAFF.

V and J are TRBV6-6 and TRBJ2-3; 9 bases align to TRBD2. Germline values: CDR1 MNHNY, CDR2 SVGAGI (reference sequence). This CDR3 is built from 15 residues. The V segment lost 4 bases and the J segment 3 bases; nucleotides outside the gene matches: 5. Written as DNA, the CDR3 is TGTGCCAGCAGTTTGCGCGGGGGGGCGACAGATACGCAGTATTTT. It specifies CASSLRGGATDTQYF.

The rearrangement links TRBV5-1 to TRBJ2-3; D may be TRBD2 (6 bases). CDR1 and CDR2 (germline): SGHRS, YFSETQ. This CDR3 has 17 amino acids. V was pared by 1 base and J by 0 bases, with 15 bases between. Written as DNA, the CDR3 is TGCGCCAGCAGCTTGTGGGGTAGCGGAACTAGCACAGATACGCAGTATTTT. Translation: CASSLWGSGTSTDTQYF.

The chain is built from TRBV30 and TRBJ2-7; D gene uncertain. Germline loops: CDR1 GTSNPN, CDR2 SVGIG (reference sequence). Trimming removed 2 bases from V and 4 bases from J, with 9 bases in between. This CDR3 region has 12 residues. The CDR3 sequence is CAWSFRVYEQYF. Written as DNA, the CDR3 is TGTGCCTGGAGTTTCAGAGTTTACGAGCAGTACTTC.